Included here is one T cell receptor (beta chain) sequence, with context. What it binds is not known. CDR3-region Arm-PCR and iRepertoire HTBI primers produced the TCR beta libraries. TCRdb recomputed calls from the multiplex PCR reads with MiXCR, one row per CDR3 protein. This table holds roughly 610,000 distinct CDR3 sequences, about 15% found once. Looked up from germline, CDR1 is SGHTA and CDR2 is FQGNSA. V lost 2 bases to trimming and J lost 4 bases, with 7 bases between them. The CDR3 loop spans 13 amino acids. Time point here: newly diagnosed GD, antithyroid drugs for less than 3 months. The TCR library was prepared using RNA isolated from PBMCs. The data are from a study of regulatory T cells in long-lasting Graves disease. Study outcomes and limitations: Analysis covered peripheral blood alone, not thyroid tissue.

These data were likewise used in another study, on T cells in Graves' hyperthyroidism and ophthalmopathy. That paper notes: The HTBI primer set drove a first-round RT-PCR of the TCR CDR3.

The chain employs TRBV7-2 and TRBJ2-3; D gene unclear. This specimen consisted of peripheral blood mononuclear cells (PBMCs), obtained at new diagnosis, from a patient treated with antithyroid drugs. This TCR was sampled from a man aged 18 to 35 with Graves disease. The CDR3 protein is CASSLLASDTQYF. The CDR3 DNA reads TGTGCCAGCAGCTTATTAGCCTCAGATACGCAGTATTTT.